The 20 T cell receptor beta chains below come from one sample, sequenced in a study of blood T cells in healthy people across ages. Together with a sample-barcoded 5' primer, a J-beta primer mix was included in a second PCR lasting about 6 to 12 cycles. TCRdb reprocessed the 5' RACE reads via MiXCR and lists one record per CDR3 protein. The top ten clones hold around 21% of a sample with 650,000 to 800,000 distinct CDR3 sequences, approximately 44% of them seen once. Sequenced sample: blood. These receptors were taken from a man aged 60 to 75 in good health.

This clonotype was recorded at least ten times. V is TRBV2 and J is TRBJ2-1, with a possible D match to TRBD2 (5 bases). Germline CDR1 is SNHLY and CDR2 is FYNNEI. V was cut by 7 bases and J by 9 bases, with 10 bases left in between. The CDR3 has 11 amino acids. The CDR3, as DNA: TGTGCCAGCACATGGGGAGCTGAGCAGTTCTTC. This translates into CASTWGAEQFF.

The chain carries TRBV27 and TRBJ2-1, with 8 bases identical to TRBD2. V shed 5 bases, J shed 5 bases, and the junction held 23 bases outside the gene matches. CDR1 is MNHEY, CDR2 SMNVEV, per germline (reference sequence). This CDR3 has 20 amino acids. CDR3 sequence reads: CASSRARWASGPKGDNEQFF. The CDR3 DNA reads as TGTGCCAGCAGTCGAGCAAGGTGGGCTAGCGGGCCCAAAGGGGACAATGAGCAGTTCTTC.

The chain is built from TRBV7-6 and TRBJ2-5; D may be TRBD2 (5 bases). Germline-derived CDR1 and CDR2 are SGHVS and FNYEAQ. CDR3 length equals 15 residues. Trimming removed 0 bases from V and 11 bases from J, with 19 bases in between. The CDR3 sequence is CASSLAAGVGNEQYF. The DNA of the CDR3 is TGTGCCAGCAGCTTAGCCGCCGGGGTCGGCAATGAGCAGTACTTC.

CDR3 coding DNA: TGTGCCTGGGGGACAGATAGCAATCAGCCCCAGCATTTT. The encoded protein is CAWGTDSNQPQHF. The rearrangement uses TRBV30 and TRBJ1-5, with 7 bases that match TRBD1. V shed 5 bases, J shed 0 bases, and the junction held 1 base outside the gene matches. The germline gives CDR1 GTSNPN, CDR2 SVGIG (reference sequence). CDR3 length: 13 residues.

This chain connects TRBV6-5 to TRBJ2-5; 12 bases match TRBD1. The DNA end is more similar to TRBJ2-7, so the J call may be wrong. CDR1 and CDR2 (germline): MNHEY, SVGAGI. The CDR3 loop spans 19 amino acids. CDR3 protein: CASILPGQGAYFLSYEQYF. The DNA of the CDR3 is TGTGCCAGCATTTTACCGGGACAGGGGGCTTACTTCCTTTCCTACGAGCAGTACTTC.

The CDR3 here is CASSLYRGTGELFF. In DNA form, the CDR3 reads TGTGCCAGCAGCCTCTACAGGGGCACCGGGGAGCTGTTTTTT. V gene TRBV3-1 combines with J gene TRBJ2-2, with 7 nucleotides matching TRBD1. The CDR3 extends over 14 amino acids. Germline V CDR1 and CDR2: LGHDT, YNNKEL (reference sequence). The V gene end was trimmed by 4 bases and the J gene end by 4 bases; junction bases not matched to a gene: 3.

The chain has TRBV20-1 and TRBJ1-5; no definite D call. This CDR3 contains 15 residues. The germline CDR1 and CDR2 sequences are DFQATT and SNEGSKA (reference sequence). Trimming took off 2 bases at V and 4 bases at J, with 15 bases between the two ends. The CDR3 DNA sequence: TGCAGTGCTAGAAATAGCCCAAGCTGGAATCAGCCCCAGCATTTT. This sequence encodes CSARNSPSWNQPQHF.

As to this clonotype: A much larger clone lies one base from this, so it may be a read error. The chain links TRBV20-1 to TRBJ2-7, with D perhaps matching TRBD1 (7 bases). Trimming cost V 5 bases and J 3 bases, with 17 bases left between them. Germline V gene data show CDR1 as DFQATT and CDR2 as SNEGSKA (reference sequence). The CDR3 sequence is 14 residues long. CDR3 nucleotides: TGCAGTGCTTCATTCAGGGGGGATTTCTACGAGCAGTACTTC. Translated, it gives CSASFRGDFYEQYF.

The chain links TRBV14 to TRBJ2-5; 9 bases fit TRBD1. V lost 2 bases to trimming and J lost 5 bases; unmatched junction nucleotides: 6. The CDR3 is 15 residues long. From germline, CDR1 is SGHDN and CDR2 FVKESK. CDR3 sequence: CASSQITGGAETQYF. The CDR3 DNA reads TGTGCCAGCAGCCAAATAACAGGGGGCGCGGAGACCCAGTACTTC. Full variable domain (missing parts from reference TRBV14 and TRBJ2-5): EAGVTQFPSHSVIEKGQTVTLRCDPISGHDNLYWYRRVMGKEIKFLLHFVKESKQDESGMPNNRFLAERTGGTYSTLKVQPAELEDSGVYFCASSQITGGAETQYFGPGTRLLVL.

The chain joins TRBV5-1 to TRBJ2-3; 8 bases are shared with TRBD2. Germline V gene data show CDR1 as SGHRS and CDR2 as YFSETQ. Trimming at V came to 4 bases and at J to 5 bases, leaving 6 bases not matched to a gene. The CDR3 is 14 residues long. The CDR3 here is CASSPGGGIDTQYF. CDR3 nucleotide sequence: TGCGCCAGCAGCCCCGGGGGGGGCATAGATACGCAGTATTTT.

This clonotype has more than one count but fewer than ten. This rearrangement joins TRBV29-1 to TRBJ2-5, with 10 positions matching TRBD2. This CDR3 has 15 residues. The ends lost 0 bases at V and 7 bases at J; junction bases unmatched: 8. CDR1 is SQVTM, CDR2 ANQGSEA, per germline. The CDR3 region has the DNA TGCAGCGTTGAAGAAGGTAGCGGGGGGCCCGGGACCCAGTACTTC. Translating it yields CSVEEGSGGPGTQYF.

The V and J genes are TRBV15 and TRBJ1-2; D unclear. The length of the CDR3 is 14 residues. V lost 1 base and J 5 bases, leaving 11 bases between the germline ends. CDR1 is LNHNV, CDR2 YYDKDF, per germline (reference sequence). The CDR3 sequence is CATSRVPANYGYTF. CDR3 in DNA: TGTGCCACCAGCAGAGTTCCAGCCAATTATGGCTACACCTTC.

The chain recombines TRBV6-2 or TRBV6-3 with TRBJ2-3; TRBD2 aligns across 10 bases. Per the germline V gene, CDR1 is MNHEY and CDR2 is SVGEGT. With 7 bases clipped from V and 5 bases from J, the junction kept 9 bases outside the gene matches. The CDR3 has 15 residues. The CDR3 loop reads CASTERGGPRDTQYF. The CDR3 DNA reads TGTGCCAGCACGGAGCGGGGGGGGCCCAGAGATACGCAGTATTTT.

The chain combines TRBV4-1 with TRBJ2-7; 9 positions agree with TRBD1. CDR3 length: 14 amino acids. V dropped 1 base and J dropped 5; count of bases not matched to a gene: 3. Germline V CDR1 and CDR2: MGHRA, YSYEKL. CDR3 in amino acids: CASSQGTGVNEQYF. CDR3 coding DNA: TGCGCCAGCAGCCAAGGGACAGGGGTCAACGAGCAGTACTTC.

This chain links TRBV12-3 or TRBV12-4 with TRBJ1-1; D is undetermined. The CDR3 runs 14 residues. Trimming stripped 7 bases from V and 4 bases from J, with 16 bases between. The CDR3 sequence: CASNTGPRSTEAFF. CDR3 sequence (DNA): TGTGCCAGCAATACGGGCCCCCGGAGCACTGAAGCTTTCTTT.

V and J are TRBV28 and TRBJ2-7; perhaps TRBD1 as D (8 bases). Germline CDR1 is MDHEN and CDR2 is SYDVKM. The V gene lost 5 bases and the J gene lost 5 bases, with 19 bases spanning the gap. The CDR3 covers 15 residues. The CDR3, as DNA: TGTGCCAGCAGTGCCCCCTGGACAGGGAGGGACGAGCAGTACTTC. Translating it yields CASSAPWTGRDEQYF.

This rearrangement joins TRBV6-1 to TRBJ1-6; 7 bases match TRBD1. The CDR3 loop spans 13 amino acids. In germline, CDR1 is MNHNS, CDR2 SASEGT. V lost 10 bases to trimming and J lost 5 bases; unmatched junction nucleotides: 5. CDR3 bases: TGTGCCACAGGGGGACAGAATAATTCACCCCTCCACTTT. Translated, it gives CATGGQNNSPLHF.

This clonotype was seen only once. The V and J genes are TRBV2 and TRBJ2-1, with D perhaps matching TRBD1 (5 bases). Deletions cut 6 bases from V and 8 bases from J, with 14 bases between. The CDR3 runs to 13 residues. Germline CDR1 and CDR2: SNHLY and FYNNEI. The CDR3 here is CASSADRWDEQFF. Here the CDR3 DNA reads TGTGCCAGCAGCGCCGACAGATGGGATGAGCAGTTCTTC.

The rearrangement uses TRBV2 and TRBJ1-4; D remains unclear. The CDR3 has 14 amino acids. The germline CDR1 and CDR2 sequences are SNHLY and FYNNEI. Trimming took off 5 bases at V and 4 bases at J, with 11 bases between the two ends. CDR3 amino acids: CASSPHRDNEKLFF. CDR3 DNA: TGTGCCAGCAGTCCCCATCGAGATAATGAAAAACTGTTTTTT.

The V call is TRBV7-2, the J call TRBJ1-5, with D unclear. Looked up from germline, CDR1 is SGHTA and CDR2 is FQGNSA. The CDR3 has 15 amino acids. V gave up 4 bases and J gave up 0 bases, with 10 bases separating them. CDR3: CASSWAGNSNQPQHF. The DNA for the CDR3 is TGTGCCAGCAGCTGGGCGGGTAATAGCAATCAGCCCCAGCATTTT.